These 24 T cell receptor beta chains were all obtained from the same sample, sequenced in a study of cytomegalovirus exposure and HLA in healthy donors. It was with 60 Vbeta and 13 Jbeta primers that the PCR ran. TCRdb's copy holds only in-frame clones and misses some; the assay was immunoSEQ multiplex PCR. The top ten clones hold around 7.1% of a sample with 120,000 to 150,000 clones, roughly 80% of them seen once. Sequenced: PBMCs. The receptors were sampled from a woman aged 40 to 50 in good health and CMV-seropositive.

The chain recombines TRBV6-1 with TRBJ1-1; TRBD1 matches 9 bases. This CDR3 is built from 18 residues. V dropped 1 base and J dropped 5; count of bases not matched to a gene: 14. Germline CDR1 is MNHNS and CDR2 is SASEGT. Here the CDR3 DNA reads TGTGCCAGCAGTGAAGGGTTCGGGACAGGGATGGGTTGGACTGAAGCTTTCTTT. It specifies CASSEGFGTGMGWTEAFF.

The chain couples TRBV5-1 to TRBJ2-5, with 11 bases identical to TRBD2. Germline V gives CDR1 SGHRS, CDR2 YFSETQ. The CDR3 is 15 residues long. The junction had 7 bases not matched to a gene; V was cut back by 5 bases and J by 4 bases. The CDR3 reads CASSKMGTSGETQYF. DNA of the CDR3: TGCGCCAGCAGTAAAATGGGGACTAGCGGAGAGACCCAGTACTTC.

The J gene is TRBJ2-5, the V gene TRBV5-1; D is unclear. V lost 1 base and J lost 0, with 7 bases in between. The CDR3 runs to 14 residues. Germline V lookup: CDR1 SGHRS, CDR2 YFSETQ. CDR3 sequence: CASSLLLDQETQYF. The CDR3 coding sequence is TGCGCCAGCAGCTTGTTGCTAGACCAAGAGACCCAGTACTTC.

This chain links TRBV6-5 with TRBJ2-5; a possible D gene is TRBD2 (5 bases). Trimming took 2 bases from V and 12 from J, leaving 19 bases between them. Germline-derived CDR1 and CDR2 are MNHEY and SVGAGI. The CDR3 is made up of 14 amino acids. In DNA, the CDR3 is TGTGCCAGCAGTTACCTTATGGAGGCAGGTGATGAGTACTTC. It yields the protein CASSYLMEAGDEYF.

CDR3 in amino acids: CASTGDSNNEQFF. CDR3 DNA: TGTGCCAGCACCGGGGACTCAAACAATGAGCAGTTCTTC. J is TRBJ2-1 and V is TRBV2, with D perhaps matching TRBD2 (6 bases). The V end was cut by 7 bases, the J end by 5 bases, with 12 bases between. Germline loops: CDR1 SNHLY, CDR2 FYNNEI. This CDR3 has 13 amino acids. The whole variable domain, remainder taken from reference TRBV2 and TRBJ2-1, is EPEVTQTPSHQVTQMGQEVILRCVPISNHLYFYWYRQILGQKVEFLVSFYNNEISEKSEIFDDQFSVERPDGSNFTLKIRSTKLEDSAMYFCASTGDSNNEQFFGPGTRLTVL.

The chain couples TRBV6-5 to TRBJ2-7, with 8 nucleotides matching TRBD1. CDR1 and CDR2 from the germline V gene are MNHEY and SVGAGI. The CDR3 length is 14 residues. After removal of 0 bases from V and 6 bases from J, the junction contained 4 bases not matched to a gene. The CDR3 region is CASSYSFRGLEQYF. CDR3 bases: TGTGCCAGCAGTTACTCCTTCAGGGGGCTCGAGCAGTACTTC.

The rearrangement uses TRBV5-4 and TRBJ1-1, with TRBD1 identical over 9 bases. The V gene end was trimmed by 4 bases and the J gene end by 8 bases; junction bases not matched to a gene: 6. Germline lookup yields CDR1 SGHNT and CDR2 YYREEE (reference sequence). The CDR3 runs 13 residues. In DNA form, the CDR3 reads TGTGCCAGCAGCCTAGACAGGGGGTGGGAAGCTTTCTTT. Its translation: CASSLDRGWEAFF. The entire variable domain, with the rest obtained from reference TRBV5-4 and TRBJ1-1, is as follows: ETGVTQSPTHLIKTRGQQVTLRCSSQSGHNTVSWYQQALGQGPQFIFQYYREEENGRGNFPPRFSGLQFPNYSSELNVNALELDDSALYLCASSLDRGWEAFFGQGTRLTVV.

Of note for this clone: The same CDR3 is also encoded by other DNA sequences in this sample. The chain recombines TRBV6-5 with TRBJ1-2, with D maybe TRBD1 (6 bases). The V end lost 3 bases, the J end lost 8 bases, and 13 bases lay between the germline ends. The CDR3 length is 13 residues. Germline lookup yields CDR1 MNHEY and CDR2 SVGAGI. The CDR3 nucleotides read TGTGCCAGCAGTTATACAGGGCTGGGCGGCTACACCTTC. Its translation: CASSYTGLGGYTF.

The chain couples TRBV4-2 to TRBJ2-3, with 11 bases identical to TRBD2. CDR1 and CDR2 (germline): LGHNA, YNFKEQ. Trimming took 0 bases from V and 3 from J; bases not matched to a gene: 2. CDR3 length: 16 amino acids. The CDR3 DNA follows: TGTGCCAGCAGCCAAGAGCTAGCGGGGGGTACAGATACGCAGTATTTT. As protein: CASSQELAGGTDTQYF.

V is TRBV7-9 and J is TRBJ2-1, with a weak D call TRBD1 (5 bases). The CDR3 loop spans 13 amino acids. Germline V gene sequence: CDR1 SEHNR, CDR2 FQNEAQ (reference sequence). The V and J ends lost 1 base and 6 bases respectively, with 7 bases between them. DNA of the CDR3: TGTGCCAGCAGCTTAGTAGGGGTCAATGAGCAGTTCTTC. Its protein product is CASSLVGVNEQFF.

This chain links TRBV25-1 with TRBJ2-1; D might be TRBD1 (6 bases). This CDR3 is built from 13 residues. Trimming pared 6 bases from V and 9 bases from J, leaving 15 bases between. Germline V gene sequence: CDR1 MGHDK, CDR2 SYGVNS. The CDR3 loop is CASREDSYGEQFF. The CDR3, as DNA: TGTGCCAGCAGGGAGGACAGTTACGGTGAGCAGTTCTTC.

The V and J genes are TRBV6-1 and TRBJ1-1, with D perhaps TRBD1 (6 bases). This CDR3 comprises 13 residues. Per germline, CDR1 MNHNS and CDR2 SASEGT. The V and J ends lost 4 bases and 10 bases respectively, with 16 bases between them. CDR3 protein: CASSAQTPDRAFF. In DNA, the CDR3 is TGTGCCAGCAGTGCACAAACGCCGGACAGAGCTTTCTTT.

The CDR3 nucleotides read TGTGCCAGCTCACCCTCCCAGAGCGGGGTCCACGAGCAGTACTTC. It encodes CASSPSQSGVHEQYF. The gene calls are TRBV18 and TRBJ2-7; 7 bases line up with TRBD2. The CDR3 consists of 15 residues. Germline CDR1 is KGHSH and CDR2 is LQKENI. V dropped 3 bases and J dropped 5; count of bases not matched to a gene: 10. The entire variable domain, with the rest obtained from reference TRBV18 and TRBJ2-7, is as follows: NAGVMQNPRHLVRRRGQEARLRCSPMKGHSHVYWYRQLPEEGLKFMVYLQKENIIDESGMPKERFSAEFPKEGPSILRIQQVVRGDSAAYFCASSPSQSGVHEQYFGPGTRLTVT.

This clone turned up a few times. The V and J genes are TRBV5-1 and TRBJ1-6; 12 bases match TRBD1. V lost 4 bases to trimming and J lost 7 bases; unmatched junction nucleotides: 18. The CDR3 sequence is 20 residues long. CDR1 and CDR2 (germline): SGHRS, YFSETQ. The CDR3 DNA sequence: TGCGCCAGCAGCCCCACGCCTAATCCGGGACAGGGGGCCCTAAATTCACCCCTCCACTTT. Encoded protein: CASSPTPNPGQGALNSPLHF.

The rearrangement uses TRBV27 and TRBJ1-2, with D possibly being TRBD1 (5 bases). The CDR3 covers 14 residues. The ends were cut back, 0 bases at V and 9 bases at J, with 14 bases in the middle. Germline lookup yields CDR1 MNHEY and CDR2 SMNVEV (reference sequence). CDR3 nucleotide sequence: TGTGCCAGCAGTTTATCGGGGACGGGAGGGAGCTACACCTTC. Translating it yields CASSLSGTGGSYTF.

This chain uses TRBV6-1 with TRBJ2-2; TRBD1 is a possible D gene (5 bases). The V gene's germline CDR1 is MNHNS and CDR2 SASEGT. This CDR3 has 14 amino acids. The ends were cut back, 4 bases at V and 3 bases at J, with 9 bases in the middle. In DNA form, the CDR3 reads TGTGCCAGCAGTGGGACATGGGACACCGGGGAGCTGTTTTTT. Its translation: CASSGTWDTGELFF.

The chain has TRBV19 and TRBJ1-2, with 7 bases aligning to TRBD1. CDR1 is LNHDA and CDR2 is SQIVND in the germline V gene (reference sequence). CDR3 length equals 15 residues. With 3 bases clipped from V and 3 bases from J, the junction kept 7 bases outside the gene matches. The CDR3 DNA is TGTGCCAGTAGTATGGCAAGACAGGGAGACTATGGCTACACCTTC. Its translation is CASSMARQGDYGYTF.

This clone was counted once. The J gene is TRBJ2-7, the V gene TRBV7-9, with D hard to call. The CDR3 extends over 12 amino acids. Trimming took off 2 bases at V and 4 bases at J, with 6 bases between the two ends. CDR1 and CDR2 from the germline V gene are SEHNR and FQNEAQ (reference sequence). Here the CDR3 reads CASSLSPYEQYF. DNA of the CDR3: TGTGCCAGCAGCTTAAGCCCTTACGAGCAGTACTTC. Using reference TRBV7-9 and TRBJ2-7 for the parts outside the CDR3, the full variable domain is DTGVSQNPRHKITKRGQNVTFRCDPISEHNRLYWYRQTLGQGPEFLTYFQNEAQLEKSRLLSDRFSAERPKGSFSTLEIQRTEQGDSAMYLCASSLSPYEQYFGPGTRLTVT.

V gene TRBV7-7 combines with J gene TRBJ2-3; TRBD1 aligns across 9 bases. The CDR3 consists of 14 residues. V lost 3 bases to trimming and J lost 4 bases; unmatched junction nucleotides: 2. Per germline, CDR1 SSHAT and CDR2 FNYEAQ (reference sequence). CDR3 sequence reads: CASSLGTGSDTQYF. The CDR3, as DNA: TGTGCCAGCAGCTTGGGGACAGGGTCAGATACGCAGTATTTT.

This chain connects TRBV10-3 to TRBJ1-3, with 10 bases matching TRBD1. The length of the CDR3 is 16 residues. Germline V gene data show CDR1 as ENHRY and CDR2 as SYGVKD. Unmatched junction bases numbered 6, after V lost 2 bases and J lost 5 bases. CDR3 loop: CAISETGTGVRNTIYF. In nucleotides, the CDR3 is TGTGCCATCAGTGAGACCGGGACAGGGGTTAGAAACACCATATATTTT.

The V call is TRBV6-1, the J call TRBJ2-6; 7 bases are a match to TRBD1. The CDR3 has 15 amino acids. The germline V gene encodes CDR1 MNHNS and CDR2 SASEGT. V lost 8 bases and J lost 1; bases outside the gene matches: 5. For the CDR3, the DNA is TGTGCCAGCGGGACAGCAAGTTCTGGGGCCAACGTCCTGACTTTC. Protein: CASGTASSGANVLTF.

The chain links TRBV7-9 to TRBJ2-7; the D is unclear. The V end was cut by 4 bases, the J end by 2 bases, with 3 bases between. The CDR3 covers 11 residues. CDR1 SEHNR and CDR2 FQNEAQ come from the germline V gene (reference sequence). The DNA of the CDR3 is TGTGCCAGCAGCTCGGCCTACGAGCAGTACTTC. It encodes CASSSAYEQYF.

CDR3 in amino acids: CASSLEAGENNEQFF. The CDR3 region has the DNA TGTGCCAGCAGCTTAGAAGCGGGGGAAAACAATGAGCAGTTCTTC. The J gene is TRBJ2-1, the V gene TRBV7-2, with TRBD2 matching over 8 bases. This CDR3 region has 15 residues. V dropped 1 base and J dropped 5; count of bases not matched to a gene: 4. Germline loops: CDR1 SGHTA, CDR2 FQGNSA.

V usage is TRBV5-1 and J usage is TRBJ2-1, with 16 bases matching TRBD2. The length of the CDR3 is 19 residues. Germline V CDR1 and CDR2: SGHRS, YFSETQ. V lost 4 bases, J lost 0 bases, and 7 bases stayed unmatched. The CDR3 protein is CASSTGTSGGASSYNEQFF. In nucleotides, the CDR3 is TGCGCCAGCAGCACAGGGACTAGCGGGGGGGCAAGCTCCTACAATGAGCAGTTCTTC.